The sequence of this TCR beta chain was determined in a study of blood T cell repertoires in COVID-19. Trimming removed 4 bases from V and 10 bases from J, with 20 bases in between. The CDR3 runs to 16 residues. From germline, CDR1 is LGHNA and CDR2 YSLEER. Original handling: Amplification of reference gene primers provided the estimated nucleated cell counts. Clones were read by immunoSEQ multiplex PCR, and TCRdb kept only the in-frame ones, dropping some. The V and J calls and clone size come from that table; D and trimming were worked out from the DNA. The sample shows roughly 300,000 clones, about 87% of them seen only once. Study members were between roughly 18 and 89 years old and lived in over 20 US regions. Grouping used clinical history reported by participants in a survey and questionnaire. Recovery meant two consecutive negative NP/OP PCR tests, professional clearance, or resolved symptoms.

This sequence joins TRBV4-3 and TRBJ1-6; maybe TRBD1 (6 bases). The sample taken for sequencing was PBMCs or T cells enriched from blood (not recorded which). This clonotype was obtained from a woman in her 30s who had recovered from COVID-19. The CDR3 sequence: CASSLNSGDRGSPLHF. The DNA of the CDR3 is TGCGCCAGCAGCCTAAACTCAGGGGATAGGGGATCACCCCTCCACTTT.